This TCR beta chain was sequenced for a study of blood T cell repertoires in COVID-19. Study in general: The samples span acute and convalescent COVID-19 from the United States, Italy and Spain. PBMCs, B-cell-depleted T cells, or T cells were the source of the cDNA or gDNA that made up the material.

V lost 3 bases and J lost 8; bases outside the gene matches: 4. Germline V gene data show CDR1 as SGHRS and CDR2 as YFSETQ. CDR3 length equals 12 residues. As processed by the authors: Reference gene primer amplification gave nucleated cell count estimates. The protocol was immunoSEQ multiplex PCR, while the TCRdb copy is restricted to in-frame clones and leaves out a portion. V and J calls and clone size are those listed in that table; D and trimming were worked out from the DNA. This sample has about 260,000 clones; approximately 86% occur once, and the top ten carry about 9.8%. The specimen was peripheral blood. This TCR was recovered from a man between 35 and 55 years old who had recovered from COVID-19. This chain connects TRBV5-1 to TRBJ1-2; TRBD1 agrees at 7 bases. For the CDR3, the DNA is TGCGCCAGCAGCTCACAGGGGCAGGGCTACACCTTC. It translates to CASSSQGQGYTF.